A single sample is the source of the 28 T cell receptor beta chains below, sequenced in a study of immune evolution from preneoplasia to lung adenocarcinoma. Libraries were prepared by immunoSEQ multiplex PCR; TCRdb keeps only in-frame clonotypes and omits some of them. Of several thousand clones in the sample, 70% to 85% were seen once. The sample was FFPE minimally invasive lung adenocarcinoma tissue. These receptors were taken from an older donor with lung adenocarcinoma.

The chain couples TRBV9 to TRBJ1-2; the D is unclear. V was pared by 0 bases and J by 4 bases, with 13 bases between. The length of the CDR3 is 15 residues. Per germline, CDR1 SGDLS and CDR2 YYNGEE. In nucleotides, the CDR3 is TGTGCCAGCAGCGTAGGCCCCCACGGCCCCTATGGCTACACCTTC. Its translation is CASSVGPHGPYGYTF. Complete variable domain (other parts from reference TRBV9 and TRBJ1-2): DSGVTQTPKHLITATGQRVTLRCSPRSGDLSVYWYQQSLDQGLQFLIQYYNGEERAKGNILERFSAQQFPDLHSELNLSSLELGDSALYFCASSVGPHGPYGYTFGSGTRLTVV.

This rearrangement joins TRBV18 to TRBJ1-5, with D possibly being TRBD1 (6 bases). CDR3 length: 15 amino acids. From germline, CDR1 is KGHSH and CDR2 LQKENI. The V and J ends lost 3 bases and 4 bases respectively, with 13 bases between them. CDR3 residues: CASSPRKGDNQPQHF. The CDR3 DNA reads TGTGCCAGCTCACCCCGTAAGGGGGATAATCAGCCCCAGCATTTT.

The gene calls are TRBV2 and TRBJ2-7; 10 positions match TRBD1. Germline CDR1 reads SNHLY; CDR2 reads FYNNEI. The CDR3 is made up of 14 amino acids. V dropped 6 bases and J dropped 7; count of bases not matched to a gene: 9. DNA for the CDR3: TGTGCCAGCAGCTTCGAGACAGGGGGCGGTGAGCAGTACTTC. This codes for CASSFETGGGEQYF.

This clone has a handful of counts. The rearrangement joins TRBV6-6 to TRBJ2-7, with 9 bases that match TRBD1. The V gene end was trimmed by 4 bases and the J gene end by 0 bases; junction bases not matched to a gene: 4. CDR1 is MNHNY, CDR2 SVGAGI, per germline (reference sequence). CDR3 length equals 15 residues. CDR3 nucleotides: TGTGCCAGCAGTTTGGGACAGGGATTCTCCTACGAGCAGTACTTC. Translating it yields CASSLGQGFSYEQYF.

This clone was seen once. The CDR3 sequence: CASSQGQGLYQPQHF. CDR3 nucleotides: TGTGCCAGTTCTCAGGGACAGGGATTGTATCAGCCCCAGCATTTT. V gene TRBV19 combines with J gene TRBJ1-5; TRBD1 matches at 9 bases. CDR3 size: 15 residues. The germline gives CDR1 LNHDA, CDR2 SQIVND (reference sequence). V was pared by 8 bases and J by 5 bases, with 10 bases of the junction left unmatched.

The chain combines TRBV5-5 with TRBJ2-7; 13 positions match TRBD2. Looked up from germline, CDR1 is SGHKS and CDR2 is YYEKEE (reference sequence). The CDR3 has 15 residues. V lost 0 bases, J lost 4 bases, and 1 base stayed unmatched. The CDR3 region is CASSLGGLAGYEQYF. CDR3 in DNA: TGTGCCAGCAGCTTGGGGGGACTAGCGGGATACGAGCAGTACTTC.

The chain couples TRBV11-2 to TRBJ2-2; TRBD2 is a possible D gene (6 bases). Germline CDR1 reads SGHAT; CDR2 reads FQNNGV. With 5 bases removed from V and 1 base from J, the gap between germline ends came to 14 bases. The CDR3 contains 16 residues. The CDR3 spells CASSPGRGMNTGELFF. Here the CDR3 DNA reads TGTGCCAGCAGCCCCGGTCGGGGGATGAACACCGGGGAGCTGTTTTTT.

This sequence joins TRBV5-4 and TRBJ2-2; no firm D call. The ends were cut back, 0 bases at V and 0 bases at J, with 6 bases in the middle. From germline, CDR1 is SGHNT and CDR2 YYREEE (reference sequence). This CDR3 region has 15 residues. The DNA of the CDR3 is TGTGCCAGCAGCTTGGTCCGATCGAACACCGGGGAGCTGTTTTTT. Its translation: CASSLVRSNTGELFF.

The chain joins TRBV5-6 to TRBJ2-1, with a possible D match to TRBD1 (6 bases). Trimming took 4 bases from V and 10 from J, leaving 12 bases between them. This CDR3 region has 12 residues. CDR1 SGHDT and CDR2 YYEEEE come from the germline V gene. In DNA, the CDR3 is TGTGCCAGCAGCCATGGGACATTAGAGCAGTTCTTC. Its protein is CASSHGTLEQFF.

The V gene is TRBV4-2, the J gene TRBJ2-3, with 8 bases aligning to TRBD2. This CDR3 spans 15 amino acids. Per the germline V gene, CDR1 is LGHNA and CDR2 is YNFKEQ. Unmatched junction bases numbered 6, after V lost 5 bases and J lost 2 bases. The CDR3 region has the DNA TGTGCCAGCAGCGCAACTAGCGGCTTCACAGATACGCAGTATTTT. Protein: CASSATSGFTDTQYF.

The DNA for the CDR3 is TGTGCCAGCAGCCCTACTCAGCTGAACACTGAAGCTTTCTTT. The encoded protein is CASSPTQLNTEAFF. V is TRBV6-5 and J is TRBJ1-1; no clear D. The CDR3 runs 14 residues. Germline V lookup: CDR1 MNHEY, CDR2 SVGAGI. The V end lost 6 bases, the J end lost 0 bases, and 11 bases lay between the germline ends.

This chain uses TRBV5-4 with TRBJ2-5; 12 nucleotides align to TRBD2. The CDR3 is made up of 20 amino acids. Germline CDR1 and CDR2: SGHNT and YYREEE (reference sequence). Germline trimming cut 5 bases from V and 0 bases from J; bases unmatched to any gene: 17. The CDR3 reads CASSPGLPTTSGRDQETQYF. CDR3 DNA sequence: TGTGCCAGCAGTCCCGGGTTACCAACGACTAGCGGGAGAGACCAAGAGACCCAGTACTTC. The full variable domain, completed using reference TRBV5-4 and TRBJ2-5, is ETGVTQSPTHLIKTRGQQVTLRCSSQSGHNTVSWYQQALGQGPQFIFQYYREEENGRGNFPPRFSGLQFPNYSSELNVNALELDDSALYLCASSPGLPTTSGRDQETQYFGPGTRLLVL.

J is TRBJ2-3 and V is TRBV10-3; D not certain. The CDR3 sequence is 12 residues long. Germline-derived CDR1 and CDR2 are ENHRY and SYGVKD. V dropped 5 bases and J dropped 2 bases, with 5 bases sitting between them. This chain's CDR3 is CAISIDTDTQYF. CDR3 DNA: TGTGCCATCAGTATCGACACAGATACGCAGTATTTT.

This clone occurred once. This chain uses TRBV6-1 with TRBJ2-3, with 7 bases that match TRBD2. V trimming: 2 bases; J trimming: 1 base; junction bases outside the gene matches: 6. Per the germline V gene, CDR1 is MNHNS and CDR2 is SASEGT. The CDR3 consists of 16 residues. The CDR3 loop reads CASSELSSGGTDTQYF. CDR3 coding DNA: TGTGCCAGCAGTGAATTGTCTAGCGGAGGCACAGATACGCAGTATTTT.

This rearrangement joins TRBV5-1 to TRBJ2-5; TRBD1 aligns across 9 bases. The J call is doubtful: the DNA matches TRBJ2-7 better. The CDR3 is 15 residues long. Per the germline V gene, CDR1 is SGHRS and CDR2 is YFSETQ. The CDR3 is CASSLAGTGNLEQYF. The CDR3 nucleotides are TGCGCCAGCAGCTTGGCCGGGACAGGGAACCTCGAGCAGTACTTC.

About this clone: Other DNA sequences in this sample translate to the same CDR3. The CDR3, as DNA: TGTGCCAGCAGTTATGGGCGAGATACGCAGTATTTT. Translated: CASSYGRDTQYF. This chain uses TRBV6-6 with TRBJ2-3, with unresolved D. This CDR3 contains 12 residues. Germline CDR1 reads MNHNY; CDR2 reads SVGAGI (reference sequence). V lost 3 bases and J lost 5, with 6 bases in between.

This chain connects TRBV27 to TRBJ2-5; the D call may be TRBD1 or TRBD2 (5 bases each). From germline, CDR1 is MNHEY and CDR2 SMNVEV (reference sequence). The V end was cut by 0 bases, the J end by 5 bases, with 10 bases between. The CDR3 has 14 residues. The CDR3 DNA sequence: TGTGCCAGCAGTTTATCTGATGGGACGGAGACCCAGTACTTC. This encodes CASSLSDGTETQYF.

This clone appeared once. The chain uses TRBV4-1 and TRBJ2-7, with TRBD1 identical over 8 bases. V was pared by 4 bases and J by 6 bases, with 8 bases of the junction left unmatched. Germline CDR1 MGHRA, CDR2 YSYEKL. The CDR3 runs to 14 residues. The CDR3 sequence is CASSLGQATPEQYF. CDR3 DNA: TGCGCCAGCAGCCTGGGACAGGCGACCCCCGAGCAGTACTTC.

The genes are TRBV19 and TRBJ1-5; the match to TRBD1 covers 10 bases. Germline CDR1 is LNHDA and CDR2 is SQIVND (reference sequence). The CDR3 has 17 amino acids. V shed 4 bases and J 0 bases; nucleotides not matched to a gene: 6. The CDR3 DNA reads TGTGCCAGTAGTAGATCCGGGACAGGGGTTAGCAATCAGCCCCAGCATTTT. It yields the protein CASSRSGTGVSNQPQHF.

V gene TRBV18 combines with J gene TRBJ2-2; 10 bases line up with TRBD2. CDR3 length: 17 residues. J was trimmed by 2 bases and V by 3 bases; bases with no gene match: 6. Per germline, CDR1 KGHSH and CDR2 LQKENI. The CDR3, as DNA: TGTGCCAGCTCACCGCTCCCTAGCGGGGGAAACACCGGGGAGCTGTTTTTT. It yields the protein CASSPLPSGGNTGELFF.

As DNA, the CDR3 is TGTGCCAGCAGGCGACAGGAGAGCACAGATACGCAGTATTTT. Protein product: CASRRQESTDTQYF. V and J are TRBV11-2 and TRBJ2-3; D is perhaps TRBD1 (6 bases). The germline CDR1 and CDR2 sequences are SGHAT and FQNNGV. Trimming cost V 6 bases and J 0 bases, with 10 bases left between them. CDR3 length: 14 residues.

By share, this clone counts as medium-sized. This chain links TRBV6-5 with TRBJ1-1, with TRBD1 identical over 9 bases. This CDR3 has 15 residues. The V and J ends lost 5 bases and 7 bases, in that order; junction bases with no gene match: 11. Germline V gene sequence: CDR1 MNHEY, CDR2 SVGAGI. CDR3 nucleotides: TGTGCCAGCAGTACACCAACAGGGGGCGGGGTTGAAGCTTTCTTT. This translates into CASSTPTGGGVEAFF.

The V call is TRBV19, the J call TRBJ2-2; D is unresolved. The CDR3 is 15 amino acids. From germline, CDR1 is LNHDA and CDR2 SQIVND (reference sequence). Trimming removed 9 bases at V and 3 bases at J, with 17 bases between. The CDR3 region is CASSGLSVDTGELFF. The CDR3 nucleotides read TGTGCCAGCTCGGGTCTCAGTGTTGACACCGGGGAGCTGTTTTTT.

The chain combines TRBV5-1 with TRBJ2-3, with 7 bases matching TRBD2. Losses at the gene ends were 8 bases for V and 4 bases for J; bases not matched to a gene: 16. Germline values: CDR1 SGHRS, CDR2 YFSETQ. CDR3 length: 16 residues. The CDR3 coding sequence is TGCGCCAGTGGGCAAGGTGGAGCGGGATCCGCAGATACGCAGTATTTT. Its protein is CASGQGGAGSADTQYF.

The chain carries TRBV6-5 and TRBJ2-1; TRBD2 agrees at 8 bases. J lost 8 bases, V lost 5 bases, and 11 bases had no gene match. Germline V gives CDR1 MNHEY, CDR2 SVGAGI. The CDR3 has 15 residues. CDR3 region: CASSPQAGVSYEQFF. Here the CDR3 DNA reads TGTGCCAGCAGTCCCCAAGCGGGAGTCTCCTATGAGCAGTTCTTC.

The V gene is TRBV6-1, the J gene TRBJ1-1; D call uncertain. V was pared by 2 bases and J by 3 bases, with 16 bases between. This CDR3 contains 16 residues. CDR1 and CDR2 from the germline V gene are MNHNS and SASEGT. The CDR3 nucleotides are TGTGCCAGCAGTGAACTCAGAACCCTCTGGGACACTGAAGCTTTCTTT. Its translation is CASSELRTLWDTEAFF.

V usage is TRBV29-1 and J usage is TRBJ1-2, with a tentative D call TRBD1 (5 bases). Trimming took off 0 bases at V and 7 bases at J, with 9 bases between the two ends. In germline, CDR1 is SQVTM, CDR2 ANQGSEA. The CDR3 runs to 12 residues. The chain's CDR3 is CSVEDPTVGYTF. In DNA form, the CDR3 reads TGCAGCGTTGAAGATCCGACAGTTGGCTACACCTTC.

V is TRBV18 and J is TRBJ1-1; a possible D gene is TRBD1 (6 bases). With 1 base removed from V and 0 bases from J, the gap between germline ends came to 12 bases. Per germline, CDR1 KGHSH and CDR2 LQKENI. The CDR3 extends over 16 amino acids. The CDR3 loop is CASSPRGQTMNTEAFF. The CDR3 region has the DNA TGTGCCAGCTCACCACGGGGACAAACCATGAACACTGAAGCTTTCTTT.